This paragraph covers one T cell receptor (beta chain) sequence. This record comes from a study of blood T cell repertoires in COVID-19. This CDR3 spans 16 amino acids. V trimming: 0 bases; J trimming: 0 bases; junction bases outside the gene matches: 5. CDR1 is SGHTS and CDR2 is YDEGEE in the germline V gene. Methods used by the authors: Amplification from reference gene primers served as the basis for estimated nucleated cell counts. TCRdb's table, derived via immunoSEQ multiplex PCR, lists solely in-frame clones and lacks some. The V and J calls and the clone size are those of that table, but D and trimming were determined from the DNA. The top ten hold less than 3.5% of the sample, which has about 300,000 clones, roughly nine tenths seen once. Participants reported their clinical history, and cohort assignment relied on those reports.

V usage is TRBV5-8 and J usage is TRBJ2-7, with TRBD1 matching over 8 bases. The receptor was derived from a woman between 45 and 65 years old who had been exposed to COVID-19. Sequencing was carried out using PBMCs or T cells enriched from blood (not recorded which). In DNA form, the CDR3 reads TGTGCCAGCAGCTTGGGACAGGGGACAGTCTCCTACGAGCAGTACTTC. Its protein product is CASSLGQGTVSYEQYF.